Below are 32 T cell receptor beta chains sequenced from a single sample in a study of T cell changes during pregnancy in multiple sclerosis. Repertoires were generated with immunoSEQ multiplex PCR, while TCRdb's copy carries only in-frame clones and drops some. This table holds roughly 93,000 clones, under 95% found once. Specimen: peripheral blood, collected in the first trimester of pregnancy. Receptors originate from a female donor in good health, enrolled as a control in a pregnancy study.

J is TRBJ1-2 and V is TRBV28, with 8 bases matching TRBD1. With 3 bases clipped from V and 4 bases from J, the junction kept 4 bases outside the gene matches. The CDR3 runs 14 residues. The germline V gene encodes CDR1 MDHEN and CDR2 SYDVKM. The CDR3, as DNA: TGTGCCAGCAGTTTCCCAGGGGGCCTCTATGGCTACACCTTC. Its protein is CASSFPGGLYGYTF.

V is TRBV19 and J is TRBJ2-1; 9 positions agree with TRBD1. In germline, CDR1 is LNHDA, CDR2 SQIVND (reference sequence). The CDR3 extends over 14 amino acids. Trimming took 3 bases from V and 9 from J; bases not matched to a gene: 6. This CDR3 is CASSMGQGFSEQFF. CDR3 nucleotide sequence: TGTGCCAGTAGTATGGGACAGGGTTTTAGTGAGCAGTTCTTC. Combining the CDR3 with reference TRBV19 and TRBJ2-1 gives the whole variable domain DGGITQSPKYLFRKEGQNVTLSCEQNLNHDAMYWYRQDPGQGLRLIYYSQIVNDFQKGDIAEGYSVSREKKESFPLTVTSAQKNPTAFYLCASSMGQGFSEQFFGPGTRLTVL.

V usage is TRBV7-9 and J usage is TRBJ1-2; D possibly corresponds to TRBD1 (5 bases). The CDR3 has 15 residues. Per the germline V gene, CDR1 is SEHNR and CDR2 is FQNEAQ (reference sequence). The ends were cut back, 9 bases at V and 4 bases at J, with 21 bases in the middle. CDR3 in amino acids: CASQAGQGNFYGYTF. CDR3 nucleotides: TGTGCCAGTCAAGCGGGTCAGGGAAACTTCTATGGCTACACCTTC. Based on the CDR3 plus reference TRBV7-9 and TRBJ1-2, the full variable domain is DTGVSQNPRHKITKRGQNVTFRCDPISEHNRLYWYRQTLGQGPEFLTYFQNEAQLEKSRLLSDRFSAERPKGSFSTLEIQRTEQGDSAMYLCASQAGQGNFYGYTFGSGTRLTVV.

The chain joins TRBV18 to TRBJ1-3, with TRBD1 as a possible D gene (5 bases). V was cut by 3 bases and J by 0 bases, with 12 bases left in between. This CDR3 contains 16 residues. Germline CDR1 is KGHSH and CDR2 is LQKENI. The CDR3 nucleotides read TGTGCCAGCTCACCGCTGGACAATTACTCTGGAAACACCATATATTTT. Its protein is CASSPLDNYSGNTIYF.

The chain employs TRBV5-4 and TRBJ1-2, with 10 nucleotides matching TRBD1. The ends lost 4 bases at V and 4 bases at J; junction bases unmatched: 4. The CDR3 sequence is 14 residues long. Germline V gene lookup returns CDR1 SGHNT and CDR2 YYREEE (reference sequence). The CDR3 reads CASSRDRGSYGYTF. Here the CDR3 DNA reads TGTGCCAGCAGCCGGGACAGGGGTTCCTATGGCTACACCTTC.

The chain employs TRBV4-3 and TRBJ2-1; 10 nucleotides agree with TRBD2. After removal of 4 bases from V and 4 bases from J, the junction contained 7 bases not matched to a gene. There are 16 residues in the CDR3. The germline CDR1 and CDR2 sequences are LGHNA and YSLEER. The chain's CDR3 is CASSPRLAGEYNEQFF. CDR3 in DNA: TGCGCCAGCAGCCCACGCCTAGCGGGGGAATACAATGAGCAGTTCTTC.

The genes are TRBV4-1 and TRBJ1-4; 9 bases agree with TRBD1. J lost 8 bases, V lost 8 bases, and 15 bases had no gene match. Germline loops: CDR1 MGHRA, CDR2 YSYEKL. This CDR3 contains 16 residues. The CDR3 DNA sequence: TGCGCCAGCCTGGGGAAGAGCGGGACAGGGTACGAAAAACTGTTTTTT. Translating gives CASLGKSGTGYEKLFF.

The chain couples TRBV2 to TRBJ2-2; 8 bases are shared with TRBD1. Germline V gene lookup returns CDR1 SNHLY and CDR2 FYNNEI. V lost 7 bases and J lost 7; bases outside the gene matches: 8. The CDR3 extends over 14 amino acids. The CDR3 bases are TGTGCCAGCATTAGTCAACAGGGGGGCGGGGAGCTGTTTTTT. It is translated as CASISQQGGGELFF.

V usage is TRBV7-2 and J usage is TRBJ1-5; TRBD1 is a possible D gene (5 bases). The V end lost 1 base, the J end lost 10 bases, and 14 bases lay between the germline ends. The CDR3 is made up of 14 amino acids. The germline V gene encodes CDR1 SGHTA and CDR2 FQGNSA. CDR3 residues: CASSLDGGSYPQHF. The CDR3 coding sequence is TGTGCCAGCAGCTTAGACGGGGGGAGTTACCCCCAGCATTTT.

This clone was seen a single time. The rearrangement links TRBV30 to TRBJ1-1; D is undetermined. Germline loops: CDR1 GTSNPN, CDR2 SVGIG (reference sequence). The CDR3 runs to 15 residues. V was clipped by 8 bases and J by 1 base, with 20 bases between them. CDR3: CAGRPRRQPNTEAFF. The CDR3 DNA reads TGTGCCGGGCGCCCGAGGAGGCAGCCGAACACTGAAGCTTTCTTT.

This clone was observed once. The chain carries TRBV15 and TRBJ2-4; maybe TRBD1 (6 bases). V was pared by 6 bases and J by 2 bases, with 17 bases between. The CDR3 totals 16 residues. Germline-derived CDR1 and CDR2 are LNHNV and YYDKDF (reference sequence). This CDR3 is CATRGAIQGTKNIQYF. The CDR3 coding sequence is TGTGCCACCAGGGGAGCCATACAGGGAACCAAAAACATTCAGTACTTC. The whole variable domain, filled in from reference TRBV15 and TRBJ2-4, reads DAMVIQNPRYQVTQFGKPVTLSCSQTLNHNVMYWYQQKSSQAPKLLFHYYDKDFNNEADTPDNFQSRRPNTSFCFLDIRSPGLGDTAMYLCATRGAIQGTKNIQYFGAGTRLSVL.

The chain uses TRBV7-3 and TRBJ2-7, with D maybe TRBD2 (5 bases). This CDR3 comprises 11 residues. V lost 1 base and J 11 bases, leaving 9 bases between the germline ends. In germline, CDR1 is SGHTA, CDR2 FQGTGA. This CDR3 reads CASSLIEGKYF. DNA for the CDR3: TGTGCCAGCAGCTTAATTGAGGGAAAGTACTTC.

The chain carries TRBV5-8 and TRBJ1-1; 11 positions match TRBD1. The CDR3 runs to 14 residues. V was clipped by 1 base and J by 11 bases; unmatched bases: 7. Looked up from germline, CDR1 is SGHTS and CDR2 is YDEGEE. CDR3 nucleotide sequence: TGTGCCAGCAGCTTGAGGACAGGGGGCATTGAGGCTTTCTTT. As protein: CASSLRTGGIEAFF. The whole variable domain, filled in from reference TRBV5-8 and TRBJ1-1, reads EAGVTQSPTHLIKTRGQQATLRCSPISGHTSVYWYQQALGLGLQFLLWYDEGEERNRGNFPPRFSGRQFPNYSSELNVNALELEDSALYLCASSLRTGGIEAFFGQGTRLTVV.

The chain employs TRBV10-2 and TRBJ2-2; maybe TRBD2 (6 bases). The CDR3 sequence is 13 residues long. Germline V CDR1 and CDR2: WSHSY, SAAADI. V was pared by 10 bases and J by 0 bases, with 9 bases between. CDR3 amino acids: CATGGPNTGELFF. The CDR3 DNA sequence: TGCGCCACCGGAGGGCCGAACACCGGGGAGCTGTTTTTT.

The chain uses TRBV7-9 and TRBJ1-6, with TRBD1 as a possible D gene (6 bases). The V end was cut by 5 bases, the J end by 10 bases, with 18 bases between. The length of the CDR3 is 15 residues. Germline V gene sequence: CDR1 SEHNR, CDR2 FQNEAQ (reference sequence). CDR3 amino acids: CASSPPAGAFSPLHF. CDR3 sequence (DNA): TGTGCCAGCAGCCCCCCCGCAGGGGCCTTCTCACCCCTCCACTTT.

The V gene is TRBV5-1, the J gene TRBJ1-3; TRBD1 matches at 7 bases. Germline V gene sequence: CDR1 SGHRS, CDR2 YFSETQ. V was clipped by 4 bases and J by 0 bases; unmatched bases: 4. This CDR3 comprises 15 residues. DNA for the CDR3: TGCGCCAGCAGCCTACAGGGGTTCTCTGGAAACACCATATATTTT. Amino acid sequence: CASSLQGFSGNTIYF.

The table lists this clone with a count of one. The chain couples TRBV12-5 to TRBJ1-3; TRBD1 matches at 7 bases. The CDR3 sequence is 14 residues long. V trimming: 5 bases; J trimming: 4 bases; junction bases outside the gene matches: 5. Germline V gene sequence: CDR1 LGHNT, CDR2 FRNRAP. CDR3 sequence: CASGLTGKGNTIYF. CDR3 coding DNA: TGTGCTAGTGGTCTGACAGGGAAAGGAAACACCATATATTTT.

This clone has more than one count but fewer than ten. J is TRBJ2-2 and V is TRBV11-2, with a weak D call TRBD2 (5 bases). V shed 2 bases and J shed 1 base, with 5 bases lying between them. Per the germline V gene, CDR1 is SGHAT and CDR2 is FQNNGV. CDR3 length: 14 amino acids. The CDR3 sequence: CASSLRGNTGELFF. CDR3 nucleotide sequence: TGTGCCAGCAGCTTACGGGGGAACACCGGGGAGCTGTTTTTT. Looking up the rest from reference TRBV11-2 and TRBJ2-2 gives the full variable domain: EAGVAQSPRYKIIEKRQSVAFWCNPISGHATLYWYQQILGQGPKLLIQFQNNGVVDDSQLPKDRFSAERLKGVDSTLKIQPAKLEDSAVYLCASSLRGNTGELFFGEGSRLTVL.

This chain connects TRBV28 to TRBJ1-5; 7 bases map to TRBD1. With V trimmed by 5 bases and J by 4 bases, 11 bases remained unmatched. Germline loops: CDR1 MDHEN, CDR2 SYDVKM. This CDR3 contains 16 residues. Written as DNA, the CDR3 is TGTGCCAGCAGTACACAGACAGGGAGCGGTAATCAGCCCCAGCATTTT. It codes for CASSTQTGSGNQPQHF.

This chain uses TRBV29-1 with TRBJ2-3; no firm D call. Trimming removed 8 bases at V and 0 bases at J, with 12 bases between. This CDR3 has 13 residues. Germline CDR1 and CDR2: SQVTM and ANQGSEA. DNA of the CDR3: TGCAGCCCGTACAGAGTTAGCACAGATACGCAGTATTTT. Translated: CSPYRVSTDTQYF.

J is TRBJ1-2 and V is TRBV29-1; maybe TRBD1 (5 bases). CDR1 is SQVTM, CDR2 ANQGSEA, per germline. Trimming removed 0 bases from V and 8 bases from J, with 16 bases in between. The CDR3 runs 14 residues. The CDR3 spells CSVEDQGLVGGYTF. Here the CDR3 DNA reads TGCAGCGTTGAAGATCAGGGCCTTGTTGGGGGCTACACCTTC.

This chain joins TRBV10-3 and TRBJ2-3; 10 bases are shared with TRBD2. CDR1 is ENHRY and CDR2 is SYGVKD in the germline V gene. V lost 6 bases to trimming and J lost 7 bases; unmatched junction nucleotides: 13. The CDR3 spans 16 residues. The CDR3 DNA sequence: TGTGCCATCAGATCCACTAGCGGGGCCTTGGCGAATACGCAGTATTTT. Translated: CAIRSTSGALANTQYF.

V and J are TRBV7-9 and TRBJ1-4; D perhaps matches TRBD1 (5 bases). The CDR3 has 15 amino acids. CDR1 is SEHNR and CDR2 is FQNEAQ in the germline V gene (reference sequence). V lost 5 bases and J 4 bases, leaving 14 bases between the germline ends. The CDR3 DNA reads TGTGCCAGCAGCGGGGGTGGGGGAGGTAATGAAAAACTGTTTTTT. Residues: CASSGGGGGNEKLFF. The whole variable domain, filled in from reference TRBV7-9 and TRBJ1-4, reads DTGVSQNPRHKITKRGQNVTFRCDPISEHNRLYWYRQTLGQGPEFLTYFQNEAQLEKSRLLSDRFSAERPKGSFSTLEIQRTEQGDSAMYLCASSGGGGGNEKLFFGSGTQLSVL.

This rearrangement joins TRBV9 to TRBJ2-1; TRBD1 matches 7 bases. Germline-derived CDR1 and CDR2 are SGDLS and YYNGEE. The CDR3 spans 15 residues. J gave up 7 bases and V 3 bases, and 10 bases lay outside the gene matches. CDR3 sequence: CASSAQHRGMNEQFF. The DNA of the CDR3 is TGTGCCAGCAGCGCCCAACACAGGGGAATGAATGAGCAGTTCTTC.

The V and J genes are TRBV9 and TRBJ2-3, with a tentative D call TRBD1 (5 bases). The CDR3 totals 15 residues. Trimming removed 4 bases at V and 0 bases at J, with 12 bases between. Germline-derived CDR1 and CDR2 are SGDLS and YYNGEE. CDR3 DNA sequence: TGTGCCAGCAGCTCGGACACGACTAGCACAGATACGCAGTATTTT. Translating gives CASSSDTTSTDTQYF.

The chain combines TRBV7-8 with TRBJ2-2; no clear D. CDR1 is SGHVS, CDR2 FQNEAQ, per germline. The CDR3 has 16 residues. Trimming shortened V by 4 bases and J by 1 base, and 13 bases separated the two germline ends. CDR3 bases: TGTGCCAGCAGCTCTCAGGCAGGTCTGAACACCGGGGAGCTGTTTTTT. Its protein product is CASSSQAGLNTGELFF.

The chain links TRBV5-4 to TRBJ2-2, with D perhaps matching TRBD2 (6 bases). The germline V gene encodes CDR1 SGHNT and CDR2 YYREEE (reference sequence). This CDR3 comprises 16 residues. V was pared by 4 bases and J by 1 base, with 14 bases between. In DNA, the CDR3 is TGTGCCAGCAGCGGAGGCACTAGCTGGAACACCGGGGAGCTGTTTTTT. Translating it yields CASSGGTSWNTGELFF.

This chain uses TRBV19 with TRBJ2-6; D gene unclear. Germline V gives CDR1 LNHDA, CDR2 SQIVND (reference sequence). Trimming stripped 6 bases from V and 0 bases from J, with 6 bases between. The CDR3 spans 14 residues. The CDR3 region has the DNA TGTGCCAGTAGACACAACTCTGGGGCCAACGTCCTGACTTTC. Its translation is CASRHNSGANVLTF.

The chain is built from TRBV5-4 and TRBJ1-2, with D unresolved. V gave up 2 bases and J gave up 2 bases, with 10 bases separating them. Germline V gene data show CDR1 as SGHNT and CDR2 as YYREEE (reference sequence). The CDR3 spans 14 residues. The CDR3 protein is CASSFNEGNYGYTF. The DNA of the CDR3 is TGTGCCAGCAGCTTTAATGAGGGAAACTATGGCTACACCTTC.

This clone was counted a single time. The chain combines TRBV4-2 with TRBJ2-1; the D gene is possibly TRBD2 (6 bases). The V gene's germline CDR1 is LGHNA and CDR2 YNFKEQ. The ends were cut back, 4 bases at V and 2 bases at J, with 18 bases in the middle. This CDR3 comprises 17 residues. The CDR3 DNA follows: TGTGCCAGCAGCCGGGGGGATGTTGGCGGGGCCTACAATGAGCAGTTCTTC. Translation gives CASSRGDVGGAYNEQFF.

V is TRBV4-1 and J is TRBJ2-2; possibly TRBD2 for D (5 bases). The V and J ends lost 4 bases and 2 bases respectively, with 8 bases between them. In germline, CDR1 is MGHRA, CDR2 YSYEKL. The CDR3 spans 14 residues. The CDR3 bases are TGCGCCAGCAGCCCGGGAAAAAACACCGGGGAGCTGTTTTTT. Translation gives CASSPGKNTGELFF.

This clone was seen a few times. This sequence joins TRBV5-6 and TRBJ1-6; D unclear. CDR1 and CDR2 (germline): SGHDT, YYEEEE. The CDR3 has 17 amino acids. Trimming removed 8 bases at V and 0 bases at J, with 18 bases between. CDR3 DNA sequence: TGTGCCAGTAAACCTTCCGGCCGGAGCTCCTATAATTCACCCCTCCACTTT. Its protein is CASKPSGRSSYNSPLHF.